This T cell receptor beta chain stems from a study of cytomegalovirus exposure and HLA in healthy donors. Unmatched junction bases numbered 6, after V lost 2 bases and J lost 6 bases. Germline V lookup: CDR1 GTSNPN, CDR2 SVGIG (reference sequence). CDR3 length: 14 residues. Only a few counts were recorded for this clone. TCRdb's copy holds only in-frame clones and misses some; the assay was immunoSEQ multiplex PCR. This sample has more than 95,000 clones, with approximately 94% found just once. The chain links TRBV30 to TRBJ2-1, with TRBD1 matching 8 bases. This TCR derives from a woman between 18 and 30 years old in good health and CMV-seronegative. The sequencing sample was made of PBMCs. CDR3 in DNA: TGTGCCTGGAGTTGGACAGGGCTCTTCAATGAGCAGTTCTTC. This sequence encodes CAWSWTGLFNEQFF.